The rows below give T cell receptor beta chains drawn from one sample of a study of blood T cell repertoires in COVID-19. Profiled with immunoSEQ multiplex PCR; TCRdb holds only in-frame clones, not every one. This sample yields about 210,000 clones, of which 86% are seen a single time; 4.5% to 7% belongs to the top ten. The sequenced material came from PBMCs or T cells enriched from blood (not recorded which). These receptors all come from a man aged 35-49 years with acute COVID-19. The CDR3 runs from the conserved cysteine through the conserved F or W. A D gene is named only where the DNA matches it firmly. Clone size is shown for a subset of rows, as once, few, many or a class of expanded clone.

J gene: TRBJ2-7; clone size: .; CDR3 length: 16; V gene: TRBV24-1; D gene: TRBD1; CDR3 protein: CATSDPGTGPRHEQYF; CDR3 DNA: TGTGCCACCAGTGATCCTGGGACAGGGCCAAGGCACGAGCAGTACTTC
J gene: TRBJ1-5; clone size: .; CDR3 length: 15; V gene: TRBV19; D gene: .; CDR3 protein: CASTQGGWGNQPQHF; CDR3 DNA: TGTGCCAGTACCCAAGGGGGTTGGGGCAATCAGCCCCAGCATTTT
J gene: TRBJ2-7; clone size: few; CDR3 length: 15; V gene: TRBV10-3; D gene: TRBD1; CDR3 protein: CAISDSGTGGYEQYF; CDR3 DNA: TGTGCCATCAGTGACTCCGGGACAGGGGGATACGAGCAGTACTTC
J gene: TRBJ1-6; clone size: .; CDR3 length: 14; V gene: TRBV4-1; D gene: TRBD1; CDR3 protein: CASSQRTGDSPLHF; CDR3 DNA: TGCGCCAGCAGCCAACGGACAGGGGATTCACCCCTCCACTTT
J gene: TRBJ2-3; clone size: .; CDR3 length: 13; V gene: TRBV6-4; D gene: .; CDR3 protein: CASSLLEGDTQYF; CDR3 DNA: TGTGCCAGCAGTTTACTAGAGGGAGATACGCAGTATTTT
J gene: TRBJ2-5; clone size: .; CDR3 length: 16; V gene: TRBV5-1; D gene: TRBD2; CDR3 protein: CASSLGTSGEQETQYF; CDR3 DNA: TGCGCCAGCAGCTTGGGGACTAGCGGAGAACAAGAGACCCAGTACTTC
J gene: TRBJ1-6; clone size: .; CDR3 length: 19; V gene: TRBV28; D gene: TRBD1; CDR3 protein: CASRTRTGLLMIYNSPLHF; CDR3 DNA: TGTGCCAGCAGAACAAGGACAGGACTCCTGATGATCTATAATTCACCCCTCCACTTT
J gene: TRBJ2-3; clone size: .; CDR3 length: 14; V gene: TRBV5-1; D gene: TRBD1; CDR3 protein: CASSDRVNTDTQYF; CDR3 DNA: TGCGCCAGCAGCGACAGGGTTAACACAGATACGCAGTATTTT
J gene: TRBJ2-3; clone size: .; CDR3 length: 15; V gene: TRBV3-1/TRBV3-2; D gene: TRBD1; CDR3 protein: CASSQNRGQGDTQYF; CDR3 DNA: TGTGCCAGCAGCCAGAACAGGGGGCAAGGGGATACGCAGTATTTT
J gene: TRBJ1-2; clone size: .; CDR3 length: 13; V gene: TRBV14; D gene: .; CDR3 protein: CASSQDTGFGYTF; CDR3 DNA: TGTGCCAGCAGCCAAGATACGGGGTTTGGCTACACCTTC
J gene: TRBJ1-3; clone size: .; CDR3 length: 14; V gene: TRBV27; D gene: .; CDR3 protein: CASSIGGHGNTIYF; CDR3 DNA: TGTGCCAGCAGTATAGGGGGTCATGGAAACACCATATATTTT
J gene: TRBJ2-6; clone size: .; CDR3 length: 16; V gene: TRBV5-1; D gene: TRBD1; CDR3 protein: CASSQGQGAGANVLTF; CDR3 DNA: TGCGCCAGCAGCCAGGGACAGGGGGCCGGGGCCAACGTCCTGACTTTC
J gene: TRBJ1-6; clone size: .; CDR3 length: 12; V gene: TRBV30; D gene: .; CDR3 protein: CACDPGDSPLHF; CDR3 DNA: TGTGCCTGCGACCCAGGGGATTCACCCCTCCACTTT
J gene: TRBJ1-1; clone size: once; CDR3 length: 13; V gene: TRBV18; D gene: .; CDR3 protein: CASSPSPDVRAFF; CDR3 DNA: TGTGCCAGCTCACCATCCCCAGACGTGAGGGCTTTCTTT
J gene: TRBJ1-2; clone size: .; CDR3 length: 15; V gene: TRBV5-4; D gene: TRBD1; CDR3 protein: CASSLRTGSGYGYTF; CDR3 DNA: TGTGCCAGCAGCTTAAGGACAGGGAGCGGCTATGGCTACACCTTC
J gene: TRBJ1-4; clone size: once; CDR3 length: 14; V gene: TRBV18; D gene: .; CDR3 protein: CASSPNRDNEKLFF; CDR3 DNA: TGTGCCAGCTCACCCAACAGGGATAATGAAAAACTGTTTTTT
J gene: TRBJ2-2; clone size: few; CDR3 length: 12; V gene: TRBV7-3; D gene: .; CDR3 protein: CASSMRTGELFF; CDR3 DNA: TGTGCCAGCAGCATGCGGACCGGGGAGCTGTTTTTT
J gene: TRBJ2-7; clone size: once; CDR3 length: 16; V gene: TRBV4-2; D gene: TRBD2; CDR3 protein: CASSQDGTSGSDEQYF; CDR3 DNA: TGTGCCAGCAGCCAAGACGGTACTAGCGGGAGCGACGAGCAGTACTTC
J gene: TRBJ2-3; clone size: few; CDR3 length: 17; V gene: TRBV19; D gene: TRBD2; CDR3 protein: CASSILPGGSRADTQYF; CDR3 DNA: TGTGCCAGTAGTATCCTTCCTGGCGGGAGTAGGGCAGATACGCAGTATTTT
J gene: TRBJ2-2; clone size: .; CDR3 length: 15; V gene: TRBV28; D gene: TRBD2; CDR3 protein: CASSWRGEGTGELFF; CDR3 DNA: TGTGCCAGCAGTTGGCGGGGGGAAGGGACCGGGGAGCTGTTTTTT
J gene: TRBJ1-1; clone size: .; CDR3 length: 13; V gene: TRBV24-1; D gene: TRBD1; CDR3 protein: CATRDRGWGEAFF; CDR3 DNA: TGTGCCACAAGGGACAGGGGCTGGGGTGAAGCTTTCTTT
J gene: TRBJ2-7; clone size: once; CDR3 length: 13; V gene: TRBV7-2; D gene: .; CDR3 protein: CASSFFQIYEQYF; CDR3 DNA: TGTGCCAGCAGCTTTTTTCAAATCTACGAGCAGTACTTC
J gene: TRBJ1-1; clone size: few; CDR3 length: 12; V gene: TRBV19; D gene: .; CDR3 protein: CASSIVETEAFF; CDR3 DNA: TGTGCCAGTAGTATAGTTGAGACAGAAGCTTTCTTT
J gene: TRBJ1-6; clone size: .; CDR3 length: 13; V gene: TRBV27; D gene: .; CDR3 protein: CASGTGSWRPLHF; CDR3 DNA: TGTGCCAGCGGCACAGGGTCTTGGAGACCCCTCCACTTT
J gene: TRBJ2-2; clone size: .; CDR3 length: 12; V gene: TRBV19; D gene: .; CDR3 protein: CASRPWSGELFF; CDR3 DNA: TGTGCCAGTAGGCCCTGGAGCGGGGAGCTGTTTTTT
J gene: TRBJ2-1; clone size: .; CDR3 length: 15; V gene: TRBV5-5; D gene: TRBD2; CDR3 protein: CASSLAGVLYNEQFF; CDR3 DNA: TGTGCCAGCAGCTTAGCGGGAGTGTTGTACAATGAGCAGTTCTTC
J gene: TRBJ2-3; clone size: .; CDR3 length: 12; V gene: TRBV6-6; D gene: .; CDR3 protein: CATTPQGDTQYF; CDR3 DNA: TGTGCCACCACCCCTCAGGGGGATACGCAGTATTTT
J gene: TRBJ2-7; clone size: once; CDR3 length: 15; V gene: TRBV10-3; D gene: .; CDR3 protein: CAISENSAGTYEQYF; CDR3 DNA: TGTGCCATCAGCGAAAACTCGGCAGGAACCTACGAGCAGTACTTC
J gene: TRBJ1-1; clone size: .; CDR3 length: 13; V gene: TRBV7-3; D gene: .; CDR3 protein: CASSLGLSMEAFF; CDR3 DNA: TGTGCCAGCAGCCTAGGACTCTCAATGGAAGCTTTCTTT
J gene: TRBJ1-1; clone size: .; CDR3 length: 13; V gene: TRBV19; D gene: .; CDR3 protein: CASNPGGFTEAFF; CDR3 DNA: TGTGCCAGTAACCCGGGGGGATTCACTGAAGCTTTCTTT
J gene: TRBJ2-6; clone size: .; CDR3 length: 16; V gene: TRBV10-2; D gene: TRBD1; CDR3 protein: CASSPDRASGANVLTF; CDR3 DNA: TGCGCCAGCAGTCCCGACAGGGCGTCTGGGGCCAACGTCCTGACTTTC
J gene: TRBJ2-7; clone size: .; CDR3 length: 12; V gene: TRBV29-1; D gene: TRBD2; CDR3 protein: CSVVSSGGELYF; CDR3 DNA: TGCAGCGTCGTAAGTAGCGGGGGGGAACTGTACTTC
J gene: TRBJ1-2; clone size: .; CDR3 length: 14; V gene: TRBV30; D gene: .; CDR3 protein: CAWSLAGALLGYTF; CDR3 DNA: TGTGCCTGGAGTCTTGCAGGGGCCCTGCTTGGCTACACCTTC
J gene: TRBJ1-1; clone size: .; CDR3 length: 11; V gene: TRBV2; D gene: .; CDR3 protein: CASMSIYAAFF; CDR3 DNA: TGTGCCAGCATGAGCATCTACGCGGCTTTCTTT
J gene: TRBJ2-7; clone size: .; CDR3 length: 15; V gene: TRBV6-1; D gene: .; CDR3 protein: CASSEALGQNYEQYF; CDR3 DNA: TGTGCCAGCAGTGAAGCGCTAGGACAGAATTACGAGCAGTACTTC
J gene: TRBJ1-5; clone size: .; CDR3 length: 16; V gene: TRBV7-9; D gene: .; CDR3 protein: CASSPSWEGPNQPQHF; CDR3 DNA: TGTGCCAGCAGCCCTTCTTGGGAGGGCCCAAATCAGCCCCAGCATTTT
J gene: TRBJ2-5; clone size: .; CDR3 length: 15; V gene: TRBV3-1/TRBV3-2; D gene: .; CDR3 protein: CASSLGGLPRETQYF; CDR3 DNA: TGTGCCAGCAGCCTAGGAGGACTACCCCGGGAGACCCAGTACTTC
J gene: TRBJ2-1; clone size: .; CDR3 length: 15; V gene: TRBV13; D gene: TRBD2; CDR3 protein: CASSPRLAKKDEQFF; CDR3 DNA: TGTGCCAGCAGCCCTCGACTAGCTAAGAAGGATGAGCAGTTCTTC
J gene: TRBJ1-6; clone size: .; CDR3 length: 14; V gene: TRBV4-1; D gene: TRBD1; CDR3 protein: CASSRGTANSPLHF; CDR3 DNA: TGCGCCAGCAGCCGCGGGACAGCCAATTCACCCCTCCACTTT
J gene: TRBJ2-5; clone size: once; CDR3 length: 14; V gene: TRBV19; D gene: TRBD2; CDR3 protein: CASRETSGRQTQYF; CDR3 DNA: TGTGCCAGCAGAGAAACTAGCGGGAGACAGACCCAGTACTTC
J gene: TRBJ1-5; clone size: few; CDR3 length: 14; V gene: TRBV6-2/TRBV6-3; D gene: TRBD1; CDR3 protein: CASSWTGGYQPQHF; CDR3 DNA: TGTGCCAGCAGCTGGACAGGGGGCTATCAGCCCCAGCATTTT
J gene: TRBJ2-7; clone size: few; CDR3 length: 13; V gene: TRBV18; D gene: .; CDR3 protein: CASSVGLEGEQYF; CDR3 DNA: TGTGCCAGCTCAGTGGGACTCGAGGGCGAGCAGTACTTC
J gene: TRBJ1-2; clone size: .; CDR3 length: 15; V gene: TRBV4-2; D gene: .; CDR3 protein: CASSPSSPKGYGYTF; CDR3 DNA: TGTGCCAGCAGCCCATCAAGTCCTAAGGGGTATGGCTACACCTTC
J gene: TRBJ2-7; clone size: .; CDR3 length: 13; V gene: TRBV6-5; D gene: .; CDR3 protein: CASSQAPSYEQYF; CDR3 DNA: TGTGCCAGCAGTCAGGCCCCCAGCTACGAGCAGTACTTC